This entry lists 9 T cell receptor beta chains sequenced from one sample in a study of CD8 T cells in ankylosing spondylitis. No antigens are known for them. MiXCR was run by TCRdb on the 5' RACE reads, yielding one entry per CDR3 protein. The sample lists 220,000 or so distinct CDR3 sequences, around 18% occurring once. Regarding the study as a whole: Seemingly characteristic of ankylosing spondylitis blood was a TCR beta motif consisting of eight highly homologous variants.

The sequenced material came from blood, either unsorted or a sorted T cell fraction (not recorded which). All receptors derive from a male donor with ankylosing spondylitis.

The chain carries TRBV7-8 and TRBJ1-5; D uncertain. The V gene's germline CDR1 is SGHVS and CDR2 FQNEAQ. The ends were cut back, 5 bases at V and 0 bases at J, with 17 bases in the middle. This CDR3 contains 17 residues. CDR3 DNA: TGTGCCAGCAGCCCGGGCTTACCGGGATATAGCAATCAGCCCCAGCATTTT. This sequence encodes CASSPGLPGYSNQPQHF.

This clonotype has a handful of counts. This sequence joins TRBV7-2 and TRBJ2-5; D gene uncertain. Trimming stripped 6 bases from V and 3 bases from J, with 11 bases between. Germline V gene lookup returns CDR1 SGHTA and CDR2 FQGNSA. The CDR3 loop spans 13 amino acids. The CDR3 loop reads CASSVGGKETQYF. The CDR3 coding sequence is TGTGCCAGCAGTGTTGGCGGCAAAGAGACCCAGTACTTC.

The CDR3 here is CASSFLEGVDGYTF. The CDR3 bases are TGTGCCAGCAGCTTCCTAGAGGGAGTAGATGGCTACACCTTC. The V and J genes are TRBV7-8 and TRBJ1-2; D is uncertain. CDR3 length equals 14 residues. V dropped 3 bases and J dropped 6 bases, with 14 bases sitting between them. Germline values: CDR1 SGHVS, CDR2 FQNEAQ.

This clonotype was recorded a few times. The chain employs TRBV5-5 and TRBJ2-7, with 15 positions matching TRBD2. Germline V gene lookup returns CDR1 SGHKS and CDR2 YYEKEE (reference sequence). The CDR3 has 15 amino acids. The junction had 3 bases not matched to a gene; V was cut back by 4 bases and J by 4 bases. The CDR3 DNA follows: TGTGCCAGCAGCCCCGGGACTAGCGGGGGGTACGAGCAGTACTTC. Its translation: CASSPGTSGGYEQYF.

A few counts support this clonotype. The chain employs TRBV12-3 or TRBV12-4 and TRBJ1-5, with TRBD1 as a possible D gene (6 bases). Trimming shortened V by 5 bases and J by 7 bases, and 12 bases separated the two germline ends. This CDR3 is built from 13 residues. The CDR3 coding sequence is TGTGCCAGCAGTACAGGGATGAGGCAGCCCCAGCATTTT. Its protein is CASSTGMRQPQHF.

CDR3 region: CASSPQEGYEQYF. In nucleotides, the CDR3 is TGTGCCAGCAGCCCCCAGGAGGGCTACGAGCAGTACTTC. This rearrangement joins TRBV2 to TRBJ2-7; D may be TRBD2 (6 bases). CDR1 and CDR2 (germline): SNHLY, FYNNEI. This CDR3 comprises 13 residues. The V end was cut by 6 bases, the J end by 3 bases, with 12 bases between. The entire variable domain, with the rest obtained from reference TRBV2 and TRBJ2-7, is as follows: EPEVTQTPSHQVTQMGQEVILRCVPISNHLYFYWYRQILGQKVEFLVSFYNNEISEKSEIFDDQFSVERPDGSNFTLKIRSTKLEDSAMYFCASSPQEGYEQYFGPGTRLTVT.

In this sample, this clonotype turned up a few times. The chain has TRBV11-2 and TRBJ2-1, with D uncertain. The CDR3 spans 15 residues. The V gene lost 0 bases and the J gene lost 8 bases, with 14 bases spanning the gap. Germline V gene data show CDR1 as SGHAT and CDR2 as FQNNGV. DNA of the CDR3: TGTGCCAGCAGCTTAGATTACTCCCTGGGTCATGAGCAGTTCTTC. This codes for CASSLDYSLGHEQFF.

V gene TRBV5-1 combines with J gene TRBJ2-2; 12 bases are a match to TRBD1. The V and J ends lost 4 bases and 6 bases, in that order; junction bases with no gene match: 4. The CDR3 contains 15 residues. Germline assignment: CDR1 SGHRS and CDR2 YFSETQ. This CDR3 is CASSPGQGASGELFF. The CDR3 nucleotides are TGCGCCAGCAGCCCGGGACAGGGGGCCTCCGGGGAGCTGTTTTTT.

This clonotype was found a few times. The J gene is TRBJ1-1, the V gene TRBV10-2, with no clear D. CDR3 length equals 13 residues. V shed 7 bases and J shed 4 bases, with 13 bases lying between them. Germline V CDR1 and CDR2: WSHSY, SAAADI. The CDR3 loop reads CASTGGYSTEAFF. The CDR3, as DNA: TGCGCCAGCACGGGAGGGTACAGCACTGAAGCTTTCTTT.